This T cell receptor beta chain was captured in a study of neurological immune-mediated disorders. Synthesis of cDNA was accomplished via 5'RACE employing 10-nucleotide random UMIs. Sequencing runs each yielded over 200 million TCR-beta sequences from 15-18 subjects. TCRdb reprocessed the 5' RACE reads with MiXCR, giving one entry per CDR3 protein. Here the sample spans about 40,000 distinct CDR3 sequences, 2.5% being singletons. The CDR3 is 14 residues long. CDR1 is SGHRS and CDR2 is YFSETQ in the germline V gene. J lost 4 bases, V lost 3 bases, and 2 bases had no gene match. General study results and limits: The greatest TCR clonal expansion appeared in HTLV-1-associated myelopathy and the smallest, falling below healthy controls, in multiple sclerosis. None of the CDR3 amino acid sequences in expanded clones turned up in more than one subject, which points to private repertoires in all groups.

This clonotype appeared many times. Its antigen remains unknown. The clonotype originates from a man aged 45-65 years with multiple sclerosis. The chain combines TRBV5-1 with TRBJ2-2; 8 positions agree with TRBD1. Sequencing input: PBMCs. The CDR3: CASSWTGSTGELFF. DNA for the CDR3: TGCGCCAGCAGCTGGACAGGGAGCACCGGGGAGCTGTTTTTT.